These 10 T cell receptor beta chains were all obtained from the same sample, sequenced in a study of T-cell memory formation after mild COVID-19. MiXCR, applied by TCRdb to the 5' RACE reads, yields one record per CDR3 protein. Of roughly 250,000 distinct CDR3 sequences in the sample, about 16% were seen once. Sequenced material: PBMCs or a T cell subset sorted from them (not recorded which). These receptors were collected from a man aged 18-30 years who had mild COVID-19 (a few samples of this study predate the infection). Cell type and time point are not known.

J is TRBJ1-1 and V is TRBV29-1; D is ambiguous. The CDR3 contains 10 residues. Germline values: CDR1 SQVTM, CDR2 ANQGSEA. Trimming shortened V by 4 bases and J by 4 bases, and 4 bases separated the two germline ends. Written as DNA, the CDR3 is TGCAGCGTTGTGGGCACTGAAGCTTTCTTT. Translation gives CSVVGTEAFF.

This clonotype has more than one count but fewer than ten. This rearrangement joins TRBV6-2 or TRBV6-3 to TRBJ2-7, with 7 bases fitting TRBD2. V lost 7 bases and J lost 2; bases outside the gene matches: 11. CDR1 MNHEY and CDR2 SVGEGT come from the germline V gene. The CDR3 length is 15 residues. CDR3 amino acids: CASNPSWAGAYEQYF. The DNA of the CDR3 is TGTGCCAGCAACCCATCCTGGGCGGGGGCCTACGAGCAGTACTTC.

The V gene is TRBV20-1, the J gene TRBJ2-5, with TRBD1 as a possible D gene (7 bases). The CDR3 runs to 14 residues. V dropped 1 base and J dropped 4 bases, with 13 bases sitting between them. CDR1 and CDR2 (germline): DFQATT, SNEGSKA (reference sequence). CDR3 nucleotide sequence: TGCAGTGCTAGAGTCGCGGGACAGACAGAGACCCAGTACTTC. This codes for CSARVAGQTETQYF.

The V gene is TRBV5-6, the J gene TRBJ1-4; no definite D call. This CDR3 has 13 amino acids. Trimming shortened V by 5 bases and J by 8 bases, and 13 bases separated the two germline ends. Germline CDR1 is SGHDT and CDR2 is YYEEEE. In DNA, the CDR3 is TGTGCCAGCAGGTCTCGGGGTCGGGAAAAACTGTTTTTT. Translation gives CASRSRGREKLFF.

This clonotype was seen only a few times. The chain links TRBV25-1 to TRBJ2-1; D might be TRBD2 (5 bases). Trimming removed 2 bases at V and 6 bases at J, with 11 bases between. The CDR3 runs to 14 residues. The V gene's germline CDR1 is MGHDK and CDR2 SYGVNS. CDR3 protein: CASSEGSQSNEQFF. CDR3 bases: TGTGCCAGCAGTGAAGGGAGTCAGTCCAATGAGCAGTTCTTC.

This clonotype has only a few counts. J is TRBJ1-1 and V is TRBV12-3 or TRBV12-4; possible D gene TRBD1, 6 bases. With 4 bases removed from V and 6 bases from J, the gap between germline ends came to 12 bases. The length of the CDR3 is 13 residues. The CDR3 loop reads CASSWTRGAEAFF. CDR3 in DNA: TGTGCCAGCAGTTGGACGAGGGGGGCTGAAGCTTTCTTT.

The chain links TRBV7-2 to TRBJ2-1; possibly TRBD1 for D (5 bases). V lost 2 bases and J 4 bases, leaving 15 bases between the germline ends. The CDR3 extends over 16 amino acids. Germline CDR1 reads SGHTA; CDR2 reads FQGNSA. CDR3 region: CASSLIRGISYNEQFF. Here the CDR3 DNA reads TGTGCCAGCAGCTTAATAAGGGGAATATCTTACAATGAGCAGTTCTTC.

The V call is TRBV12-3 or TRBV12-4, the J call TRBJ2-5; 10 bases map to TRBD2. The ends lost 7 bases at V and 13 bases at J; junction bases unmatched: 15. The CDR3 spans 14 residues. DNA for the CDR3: TGTGCCAGCACCCTCGGGGCTAGCGGGGGTTCTCCGTACTTC. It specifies CASTLGASGGSPYF.

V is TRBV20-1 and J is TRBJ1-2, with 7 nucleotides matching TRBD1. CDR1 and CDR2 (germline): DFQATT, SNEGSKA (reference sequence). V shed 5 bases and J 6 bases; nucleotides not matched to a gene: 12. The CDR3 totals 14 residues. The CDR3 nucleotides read TGCAGTGCTCCCCCAGGGGGTGAGGGGAATGGCTACACCTTC. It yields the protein CSAPPGGEGNGYTF.

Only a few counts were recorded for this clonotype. The DNA for the CDR3 is TGCAGTGCTACCCTAGAAGAAGAGACCCAGTACTTC. It is translated as CSATLEEETQYF. V gene TRBV20-1 combines with J gene TRBJ2-5; no definite D call. The CDR3 covers 12 residues. The ends were cut back, 4 bases at V and 3 bases at J, with 9 bases in the middle. Germline V CDR1 and CDR2: DFQATT, SNEGSKA (reference sequence).